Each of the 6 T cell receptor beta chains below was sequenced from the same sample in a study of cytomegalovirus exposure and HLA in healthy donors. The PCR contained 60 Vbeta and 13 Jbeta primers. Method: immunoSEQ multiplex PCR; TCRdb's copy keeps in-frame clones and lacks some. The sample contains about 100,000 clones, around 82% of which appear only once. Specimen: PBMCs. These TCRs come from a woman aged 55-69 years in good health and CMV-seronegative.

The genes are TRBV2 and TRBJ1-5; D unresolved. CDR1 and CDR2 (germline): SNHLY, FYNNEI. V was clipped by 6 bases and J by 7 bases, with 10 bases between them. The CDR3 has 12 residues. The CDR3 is CASRGDAQPQHF. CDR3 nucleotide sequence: TGTGCCAGCAGAGGAGACGCCCAGCCCCAGCATTTT.

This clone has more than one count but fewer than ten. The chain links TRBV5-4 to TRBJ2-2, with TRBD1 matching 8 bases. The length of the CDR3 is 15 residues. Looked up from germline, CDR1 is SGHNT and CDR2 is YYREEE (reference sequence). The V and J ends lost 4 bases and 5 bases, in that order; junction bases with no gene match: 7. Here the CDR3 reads CASSPWTGRTGELFF. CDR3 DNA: TGTGCCAGCAGCCCCTGGACAGGGCGGACCGGGGAGCTGTTTTTT.

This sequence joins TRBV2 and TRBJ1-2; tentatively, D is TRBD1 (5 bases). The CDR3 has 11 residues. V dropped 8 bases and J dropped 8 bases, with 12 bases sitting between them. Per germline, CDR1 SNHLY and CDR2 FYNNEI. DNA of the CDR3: TGTGCCAGCTGGGACTTCGGGGGCTACACCTTC. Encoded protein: CASWDFGGYTF.

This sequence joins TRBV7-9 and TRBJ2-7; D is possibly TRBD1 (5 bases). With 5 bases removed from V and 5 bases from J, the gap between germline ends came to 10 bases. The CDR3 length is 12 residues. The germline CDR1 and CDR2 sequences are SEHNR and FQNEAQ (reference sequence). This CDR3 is CASSNARDEQYF. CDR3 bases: TGTGCCAGCAGCAACGCCAGGGACGAGCAGTACTTC.

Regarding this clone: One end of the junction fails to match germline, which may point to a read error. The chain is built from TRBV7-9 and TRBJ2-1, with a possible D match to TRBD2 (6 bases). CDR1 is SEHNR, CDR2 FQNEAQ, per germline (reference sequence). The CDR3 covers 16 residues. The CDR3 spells CSSSYGGLIRSGEQFF. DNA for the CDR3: TGTTCCAGCAGCTACGGCGGACTAATCCGGAGTGGTGAGCAGTTCTTC.

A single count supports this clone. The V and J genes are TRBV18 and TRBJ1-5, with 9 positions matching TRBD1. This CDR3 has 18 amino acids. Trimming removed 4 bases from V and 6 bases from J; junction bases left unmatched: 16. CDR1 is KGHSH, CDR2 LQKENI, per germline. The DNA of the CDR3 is TGTGCCAGCTCACTCAATCCCCCTACAGGGGGCCGTATTCAGCCCCAGCATTTT. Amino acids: CASSLNPPTGGRIQPQHF. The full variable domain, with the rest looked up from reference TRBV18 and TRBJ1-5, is NAGVMQNPRHLVRRRGQEARLRCSPMKGHSHVYWYRQLPEEGLKFMVYLQKENIIDESGMPKERFSAEFPKEGPSILRIQQVVRGDSAAYFCASSLNPPTGGRIQPQHFGDGTRLSIL.